This TCR beta chain was sequenced during a study of beta chain features in type 1 diabetes. Study-level results: Researchers cautioned that cDNA sequencing could over-represent cells with high TCR expression.

Only a few counts were recorded for this clone. Its antigen remains unidentified. CDR1 and CDR2 from the germline V gene are SQVTM and ANQGSEA. V gave up 4 bases and J gave up 1 base; unmatched junction bases: 1. The CDR3 runs 13 residues. Every isolated RNA sample was fully reverse transcribed, so sequencing captured expressed TCRB transcripts. Using immunoSEQ multiplex PCR, the repertoire was profiled, and TCRdb retains in-frame clones only, with some absent. The data hold about 150,000 clones, with under 9.5% observed a single time. Input material: central memory CD4+ T cells from blood. The J gene is TRBJ1-5, the V gene TRBV29-1; 7 bases fit TRBD1. The clonotype comes from a man aged 18 to 35 in good health. The CDR3 loop reads CSVAQGSNQPQHF. DNA of the CDR3: TGCAGCGTTGCACAGGGGAGCAATCAGCCCCAGCATTTT.